The 23 T cell receptor beta chains given below trace back to one sample, sequenced in a study of T cell responses to AZD1222 COVID-19 vaccine (TCRdb year 2021). Reading the label with the study, this specimen's time point is: baseline before first vaccination. Receptor libraries were prepared by the immunoSEQ multiplex PCR assay. TCRdb carries this immuneACCESS record with in-frame sequences only. Its versions omit some clonotypes, under half of them owing to an unresolved V gene in the studies checked, with the rest unexplained. The sample has fewer than 50,000 clones on record, about 74% of them singletons. Together, the top ten hold 6.6% of the sample. This specimen was peripheral blood, taken on day 0 of AZD1222 vaccination. Receptor source: an adult in good health.

The chain has TRBV28 and TRBJ1-2; 7 bases fit TRBD1. This CDR3 contains 17 residues. V lost 5 bases, J lost 5 bases, and 17 bases stayed unmatched. Germline CDR1 is MDHEN and CDR2 is SYDVKM. CDR3: CASSTLRQGPQEYGYTF. The CDR3 DNA sequence: TGTGCCAGCAGTACCCTCCGACAGGGACCCCAGGAGTATGGCTACACCTTC.

The CDR3 sequence: CASSQGRGTDTQYF. The CDR3 coding sequence is TGTGCCAGCAGCCAAGGTCGTGGCACAGATACGCAGTATTTT. The chain links TRBV14 to TRBJ2-3; D is uncertain. V lost 1 base, J lost 1 base, and 6 bases lay in between. In germline, CDR1 is SGHDN, CDR2 FVKESK. The CDR3 has 14 residues.

DNA for the CDR3: TGTGCCAGCAGTGATGGGGACAGGGGTAACTATGGCTACACCTTC. It yields the protein CASSDGDRGNYGYTF. The chain couples TRBV2 to TRBJ1-2; 10 bases line up with TRBD1. The CDR3 consists of 15 residues. V shed 3 bases, J shed 1 base, and the junction held 2 bases outside the gene matches. Germline V gene data show CDR1 as SNHLY and CDR2 as FYNNEI.

This chain links TRBV28 with TRBJ2-5; maybe TRBD2 (6 bases). Germline-derived CDR1 and CDR2 are MDHEN and SYDVKM. V was cut by 8 bases and J by 5 bases, with 12 bases left in between. This CDR3 spans 12 amino acids. This CDR3 is CASGSGRETQYF. CDR3 sequence (DNA): TGTGCCAGCGGTTCAGGGAGGGAGACCCAGTACTTC.

V gene TRBV6-2 or TRBV6-3 combines with J gene TRBJ2-3; 8 bases are shared with TRBD2. The CDR3 has 15 amino acids. Germline V gene lookup returns CDR1 MNHEY and CDR2 SVGEGT. The junction had 7 bases not matched to a gene; V was cut back by 2 bases and J by 6 bases. CDR3 sequence reads: CASSYGLLAEDTQYF. CDR3 nucleotide sequence: TGTGCCAGCAGTTACGGTTTACTAGCGGAGGATACGCAGTATTTT.

This rearrangement joins TRBV27 to TRBJ2-5; no clear D gene. Trimming removed 6 bases at V and 4 bases at J, with 18 bases between. This CDR3 is built from 15 residues. Germline V gives CDR1 MNHEY, CDR2 SMNVEV (reference sequence). CDR3 in DNA: TGTGCCAGCAGCCGGAACCCCGTGGGCCTAGAGACCCAGTACTTC. Its translation: CASSRNPVGLETQYF.

This chain joins TRBV28 and TRBJ1-5; TRBD1 is a possible D gene (5 bases). Looked up from germline, CDR1 is MDHEN and CDR2 is SYDVKM. The V end was cut by 9 bases, the J end by 1 base, with 10 bases between. The CDR3 length is 13 residues. CDR3 protein: CASIRDSNQPQHF. The CDR3 DNA reads as TGTGCCAGTATACGGGACAGCAATCAGCCCCAGCATTTT. The whole variable domain, filled in from reference TRBV28 and TRBJ1-5, reads DVKVTQSSRYLVKRTGEKVFLECVQDMDHENMFWYRQDPGLGLRLIYFSYDVKMKEKGDIPEGYSVSREKKERFSLILESASTNQTSMYLCASIRDSNQPQHFGDGTRLSIL.

Remarks on this clone: A junction end diverges from the germline sequence, so it may reflect a read error. V usage is TRBV2 and J usage is TRBJ2-3, with no clear D. The CDR3 spans 15 residues. The germline V gene has CDR1 SNHLY and CDR2 FYNNEI. This CDR3 reads CASSEAGVYTETQYF. CDR3 DNA: TGTGCCAGCAGTGAAGCTGGGGTATACACAGAAACGCAGTATTTT.

The chain joins TRBV18 to TRBJ1-5; no definite D call. V was trimmed by 0 bases and J by 0 bases, leaving 12 bases between them. The CDR3 length is 17 residues. Germline V gene data show CDR1 as KGHSH and CDR2 as LQKENI. The chain's CDR3 is CASSPPMSGGSNQPQHF. In DNA, the CDR3 is TGTGCCAGCTCACCACCCATGTCGGGCGGTAGCAATCAGCCCCAGCATTTT. The variable domain in full, completed from reference TRBV18 and TRBJ1-5, reads NAGVMQNPRHLVRRRGQEARLRCSPMKGHSHVYWYRQLPEEGLKFMVYLQKENIIDESGMPKERFSAEFPKEGPSILRIQQVVRGDSAAYFCASSPPMSGGSNQPQHFGDGTRLSIL.

The chain links TRBV5-6 to TRBJ1-5; D is undetermined. Trimming left V 0 bases short and J 0 bases short, with 7 bases between. Germline-derived CDR1 and CDR2 are SGHDT and YYEEEE. This CDR3 is built from 15 residues. Here the CDR3 DNA reads TGTGCCAGCAGCTTGGCAAGATATAGCAATCAGCCCCAGCATTTT. The encoded protein is CASSLARYSNQPQHF.

J is TRBJ2-6 and V is TRBV4-1; possible D gene TRBD1, 6 bases. V was clipped by 3 bases and J by 3 bases, with 18 bases between them. This CDR3 has 18 amino acids. Germline V gene lookup returns CDR1 MGHRA and CDR2 YSYEKL. This chain's CDR3 is CASSQIVPRGGGANVLTF. CDR3 coding DNA: TGCGCCAGCAGCCAGATCGTACCCAGGGGCGGTGGGGCCAACGTCCTGACTTTC.

This clone was counted only a few times. J is TRBJ2-7 and V is TRBV16; possible D gene TRBD2, 5 bases. Trimming took off 0 bases at V and 5 bases at J, with 14 bases between the two ends. CDR1 and CDR2 from the germline V gene are KGHSY and FQNENV. This CDR3 spans 15 amino acids. The CDR3 here is CASSQSIEGNHEQYF. CDR3 DNA: TGTGCCAGCAGCCAATCGATTGAGGGAAACCACGAGCAGTACTTC.

The chain uses TRBV5-1 and TRBJ2-2, with no clear D. Germline CDR1 reads SGHRS; CDR2 reads YFSETQ. V lost 4 bases and J 1 base, leaving 8 bases between the germline ends. The CDR3 consists of 14 residues. The DNA for the CDR3 is TGCGCCAGCAGCGGCGTCGGGAACACCGGGGAGCTGTTTTTT. Protein: CASSGVGNTGELFF.

The chain employs TRBV7-8 and TRBJ2-5, with D possibly TRBD1 on 5 matching bases. The germline V gene encodes CDR1 SGHVS and CDR2 FQNEAQ. The CDR3 has 16 amino acids. The ends were cut back, 5 bases at V and 2 bases at J, with 18 bases in the middle. CDR3 nucleotide sequence: TGTGCCAGCAGCCGTACTTGGGCAGGGATTCAAGAGACCCAGTACTTC. This codes for CASSRTWAGIQETQYF.

This clone is a singleton in its sample. The chain employs TRBV5-6 and TRBJ1-5; a weak D match, TRBD1 (6 bases). The V gene's germline CDR1 is SGHDT and CDR2 YYEEEE. The CDR3 has 15 amino acids. V was cut by 5 bases and J by 11 bases, with 23 bases left in between. This chain's CDR3 is CASSLGRGPVVAQHF. CDR3 DNA: TGTGCCAGCAGTCTAGGGCGGGGGCCCGTGGTGGCCCAGCATTTT. Supplemented by reference TRBV5-6 and TRBJ1-5, the full variable domain reads DAGVTQSPTHLIKTRGQQVTLRCSPKSGHDTVSWYQQALGQGPQFIFQYYEEEERQRGNFPDRFSGHQFPNYSSELNVNALLLGDSALYLCASSLGRGPVVAQHFGDGTRLSIL.

The chain is built from TRBV5-5 and TRBJ1-2, with D perhaps TRBD1 (6 bases). The germline V gene encodes CDR1 SGHKS and CDR2 YYEKEE (reference sequence). CDR3 size: 14 residues. The ends were cut back, 0 bases at V and 4 bases at J, with 10 bases in the middle. In DNA form, the CDR3 reads TGTGCCAGCAGCTTGGAGGGGGTTCTCTATGGCTACACCTTC. Translating it yields CASSLEGVLYGYTF.

The CDR3, as DNA: TGTGCCAGCCCGGGACCGGGGGAGACCCAGTACTTC. It encodes CASPGPGETQYF. J is TRBJ2-5 and V is TRBV28; D tentatively reads TRBD1 or TRBD2 (5 bases each). Germline loops: CDR1 MDHEN, CDR2 SYDVKM. This CDR3 region has 12 residues. Between the trimmed V and J ends, which lost 8 bases and 5 bases, there was a span of 12 bases.

The rearrangement uses TRBV9 and TRBJ1-2; D not resolved. The CDR3 has 14 amino acids. V was clipped by 0 bases and J by 0 bases, with 6 bases between them. Germline V gene sequence: CDR1 SGDLS, CDR2 YYNGEE. The CDR3: CASSVDKTNYGYTF. As DNA, the CDR3 is TGTGCCAGCAGCGTAGACAAAACTAACTATGGCTACACCTTC. Combining the CDR3 with reference TRBV9 and TRBJ1-2 gives the whole variable domain DSGVTQTPKHLITATGQRVTLRCSPRSGDLSVYWYQQSLDQGLQFLIQYYNGEERAKGNILERFSAQQFPDLHSELNLSSLELGDSALYFCASSVDKTNYGYTFGSGTRLTVV.

The rearrangement joins TRBV10-3 to TRBJ2-2, with D perhaps given as TRBD1 or TRBD2 (7 bases each). This CDR3 spans 19 amino acids. Trimming took 4 bases from V and 1 from J, leaving 22 bases between them. CDR1 ENHRY and CDR2 SYGVKD come from the germline V gene. CDR3 in DNA: TGTGCCATCAGTGTGAGGGACAGCCGTTCTAGCGGGAACACCGGGGAGCTGTTTTTT. Its translation is CAISVRDSRSSGNTGELFF.

V and J are TRBV7-9 and TRBJ2-1; D not certain. The V and J ends lost 5 bases and 6 bases respectively, with 11 bases between them. The CDR3 is 13 residues long. Germline V gene data show CDR1 as SEHNR and CDR2 as FQNEAQ (reference sequence). DNA of the CDR3: TGTGCCAGCAGCCATAGTGTCGTCAATGAGCAGTTCTTC. It specifies CASSHSVVNEQFF.

J is TRBJ1-6 and V is TRBV6-4, with 8 bases fitting TRBD1. The CDR3 runs to 15 residues. The junction had 10 bases not matched to a gene; V was cut back by 5 bases and J by 10 bases. CDR1 and CDR2 from the germline V gene are MRHNA and SNTAGT. Here the CDR3 reads CASSLGGQGGSPLHF. The DNA of the CDR3 is TGTGCCAGCAGTTTAGGAGGACAGGGAGGATCACCCCTCCACTTT.

The chain uses TRBV19 and TRBJ2-7, with D perhaps matching TRBD2 (6 bases). The CDR3 is 12 amino acids. V was clipped by 4 bases and J by 4 bases, with 8 bases between them. The germline V gene has CDR1 LNHDA and CDR2 SQIVND (reference sequence). The CDR3 DNA sequence: TGTGCCAGTAGTAGCGGGATATACGAGCAGTACTTC. Protein product: CASSSGIYEQYF. Full variable domain (outside the CDR3, taken from reference TRBV19 and TRBJ2-7): DGGITQSPKYLFRKEGQNVTLSCEQNLNHDAMYWYRQDPGQGLRLIYYSQIVNDFQKGDIAEGYSVSREKKESFPLTVTSAQKNPTAFYLCASSSGIYEQYFGPGTRLTVT.

The V call is TRBV18, the J call TRBJ1-3; weak D call: TRBD1 (6 bases). The CDR3 length is 14 residues. Germline lookup yields CDR1 KGHSH and CDR2 LQKENI. V lost 5 bases, J lost 0 bases, and 8 bases lay in between. The CDR3 coding sequence is TGTGCCAGCTCAACAGGGAACTCTGGAAACACCATATATTTT. Translation gives CASSTGNSGNTIYF.